These T cell receptor beta chains were read from a single sample in a study of blood T cell repertoires in COVID-19. Sequencing used immunoSEQ multiplex PCR; TCRdb keeps in-frame clones, though not all of them. The table has 200,000 to 250,000 clones, approximately 90% seen once. The sequenced material came from peripheral blood. The receptors were sampled from a woman aged 40-49 years who had recovered from COVID-19. Each CDR3 is given with its conserved first and last residue. The D gene is left open where the match is weak. The listing skips clone size in some rows; elsewhere it reads once, few, many or a size class.

D	J	size	V	CDR3	DNA
-	TRBJ2-7	few	TRBV11-3	CASSLLAVSYEQYF	TGTGCCAGCAGCTTATTAGCGGTCTCCTACGAGCAGTACTTC
-	TRBJ2-2	once	TRBV7-9	CASSLYRVNTGELFF	TGTGCCAGCAGCTTATACAGGGTTAACACCGGGGAGCTGTTTTTT
-	TRBJ1-2	-	TRBV6-5	CASSYLGGSADGYTF	TGTGCCAGCAGTTACCTGGGCGGGTCGGCCGATGGCTACACCTTC
TRBD1	TRBJ1-2	-	TRBV2	CASRTDRKGYGYTF	TGTGCCAGCAGGACGGACAGGAAGGGGTATGGCTACACCTTC
TRBD2	TRBJ2-4	-	TRBV11-3	CASSPGLAVAKNIQYF	TGTGCCAGCAGCCCGGGACTAGCGGTAGCCAAAAACATTCAGTACTTC
-	TRBJ2-5	-	TRBV11-2	CASSHSPAGETQYF	TGTGCCAGCAGCCATTCCCCTGCGGGAGAGACCCAGTACTTC
TRBD1	TRBJ2-3	-	TRBV19	CASSWGTGGVRTDTQYF	TGTGCCAGTAGTTGGGGGACAGGGGGCGTAAGGACAGATACGCAGTATTTT
-	TRBJ2-1	-	TRBV19	CASSTLGLAGPNEQFF	TGTGCCAGTAGTACCCTCGGGCTAGCCGGTCCTAATGAGCAGTTCTTC
TRBD1	TRBJ2-7	-	TRBV5-6	CASSFRRTGDYEQYF	TGTGCCAGCAGCTTCCGACGGACAGGGGACTACGAGCAGTACTTC
TRBD2	TRBJ2-7	-	TRBV7-2	CASSGMAGGSYEQYF	TGTGCCAGCAGCGGCATGGCGGGGGGATCCTACGAGCAGTACTTC
-	TRBJ2-5	-	TRBV6-6	CASSSFSGLDGETQYF	TGTGCCAGCAGTTCTTTCTCGGGACTGGATGGGGAGACCCAGTACTTC
TRBD1	TRBJ1-5	-	TRBV6-1	CASSDETGVTTTIQPQHF	TGTGCCAGCAGTGACGAGACAGGGGTCACTACGACTATCCAGCCCCAGCATTTT
TRBD1	TRBJ2-2	-	TRBV19	CASSAPQGRTGELFF	TGTGCCAGTAGTGCTCCACAGGGGCGAACCGGGGAGCTGTTTTTT
TRBD2	TRBJ2-7	-	TRBV30	CAWSVPGLAGKSTYEQYF	TGTGCCTGGAGCGTACCGGGACTAGCGGGAAAATCCACCTACGAGCAGTACTTC
TRBD1	TRBJ2-7	once	TRBV4-2	CASSETDRGLYEQYF	TGTGCCAGCAGCGAAACGGACAGGGGGCTGTACGAGCAGTACTTC
TRBD1	TRBJ1-5	-	TRBV19	CASKTGGQPQHF	TGTGCCAGTAAAACAGGGGGTCAGCCCCAGCATTTT
-	TRBJ2-7	-	TRBV19	CASSRGRQHSYEQYF	TGTGCCAGTAGTAGAGGTAGACAGCACTCCTACGAGCAGTACTTC
-	TRBJ1-4	once	TRBV7-2	CASSLAPRTNEKLFF	TGTGCCAGCAGCTTAGCGCCGAGGACTAATGAAAAACTGTTTTTT
-	TRBJ1-4	once	TRBV3-1/TRBV3-2	CASSNIHEKLFF	TGTGCCAGCAGCAATATACACGAAAAACTGTTTTTT
-	TRBJ1-2	-	TRBV19	CASSPPGGYTF	TGTGCCAGTAGTCCCCCCGGGGGCTACACCTTC
TRBD2	TRBJ2-2	-	TRBV7-2	CASSLVAGAGELFF	TGTGCCAGCAGCTTAGTAGCGGGAGCCGGGGAGCTGTTTTTT
TRBD2	TRBJ2-2	-	TRBV11-2	CASSPFLAGGSPNTGELFF	TGTGCCAGCAGCCCATTTTTAGCGGGGGGCTCTCCTAACACCGGGGAGCTGTTTTTT
-	TRBJ2-7	few	TRBV5-1	CASSLDQGYSYEQYF	TGCGCCAGCAGCTTGGATCAGGGGTACTCCTACGAGCAGTACTTC
TRBD1	TRBJ2-1	once	TRBV24-1	CATSDSTGGIIDEQFF	TGTGCCACCAGTGATTCGACAGGGGGCATTATCGATGAGCAGTTCTTC
TRBD1	TRBJ1-4	-	TRBV6-6	CASSSGTGDEKLFF	TGTGCCAGCAGTTCCGGGACAGGGGACGAAAAACTGTTTTTT
TRBD2	TRBJ2-3	-	TRBV4-3	CASSQDLGGASDTQYF	TGCGCCAGCAGCCAAGATCTCGGGGGGGCCTCAGATACGCAGTATTTT
TRBD2	TRBJ2-1	-	TRBV3-1/TRBV3-2	CASSQLSGRKNEQFF	TGTGCCAGCAGCCAATTAAGCGGGAGAAAGAATGAGCAGTTCTTC
TRBD1	TRBJ2-2	-	TRBV15	CATKRKQGARGIGELFF	TGTGCCACCAAGAGGAAGCAGGGGGCCAGAGGCATCGGGGAGCTGTTTTTT
-	TRBJ1-6	-	TRBV5-1	CASSPAGRENSPLHF	TGCGCCAGCAGCCCCGCGGGACGAGAGAATTCACCCCTCCACTTT
-	TRBJ2-2	-	TRBV29-1	CSVERQGNTGELFF	TGCAGCGTTGAACGGCAGGGGAATACCGGGGAGCTGTTTTTT
-	TRBJ1-4	-	TRBV19	CASSIKRGIRANEKLFF	TGTGCCAGTAGTATAAAGAGGGGGATAAGGGCCAATGAAAAACTGTTTTTT
-	TRBJ2-5	-	TRBV18	CASSPPVRVHETQYF	TGTGCCAGCTCACCACCCGTCAGGGTTCACGAGACCCAGTACTTC
-	TRBJ2-1	-	TRBV7-9	CASSALSNEQFF	TGTGCCAGCAGCGCTCTGAGCAATGAGCAGTTCTTC
TRBD1	TRBJ2-3	-	TRBV6-5	CASSYPGTGGKDTQYF	TGTGCCAGCAGTTACCCAGGGACAGGGGGCAAGGATACGCAGTATTTT
-	TRBJ2-7	-	TRBV27	CASSDYTGGVYEQYF	TGTGCCAGCAGCGACTATACAGGGGGGGTCTACGAGCAGTACTTC
TRBD2	TRBJ2-3	-	TRBV2	CASRPTRLAGSDTQYF	TGTGCCAGCAGACCCACCCGACTAGCGGGATCAGATACGCAGTATTTT
-	TRBJ2-7	-	TRBV19	CASSLQQATNEQYF	TGTGCCAGTAGTCTCCAACAGGCCACTAACGAGCAGTACTTC
-	TRBJ2-7	-	TRBV4-1	CASSQALNYEQYF	TGCGCCAGCAGCCAAGCCCTAAACTACGAGCAGTACTTC
TRBD1	TRBJ1-2	-	TRBV2	CASSDSGYRTGVDYGYTF	TGTGCCAGCAGTGACTCCGGGTATCGGACAGGGGTAGACTATGGCTACACCTTC
TRBD2	TRBJ2-4	-	TRBV4-3	CASSQERASGAKNIQYF	TGCGCCAGCAGCCAAGAACGGGCTAGCGGGGCCAAAAACATTCAGTACTTC
TRBD1	TRBJ2-3	-	TRBV10-3	CAIRGQGDTQYF	TGTGCCATCAGAGGACAGGGTGATACGCAGTATTTT
TRBD1	TRBJ1-5	-	TRBV30	CAWSADRGSQPQHF	TGTGCCTGGAGTGCGGACAGGGGCAGTCAGCCCCAGCATTTT
TRBD1	TRBJ1-2	-	TRBV4-3	CASSQEGQGRLVSYGYTF	TGCGCCAGCAGCCAAGAAGGACAGGGGAGATTGGTTAGCTATGGCTACACCTTC
-	TRBJ2-5	once	TRBV6-5	CASRNGGLETQYF	TGTGCCAGCCGCAATGGGGGCTTGGAGACCCAGTACTTC